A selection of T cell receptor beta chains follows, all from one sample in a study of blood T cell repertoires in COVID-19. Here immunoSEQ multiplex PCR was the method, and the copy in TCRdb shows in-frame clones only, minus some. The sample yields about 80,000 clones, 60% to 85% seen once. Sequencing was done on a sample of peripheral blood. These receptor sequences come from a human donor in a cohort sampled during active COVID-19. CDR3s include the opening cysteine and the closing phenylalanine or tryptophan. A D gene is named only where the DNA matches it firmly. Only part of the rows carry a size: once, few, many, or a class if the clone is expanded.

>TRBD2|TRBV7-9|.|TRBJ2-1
CASSYRVSGSYEQFF
TGTGCCAGCAGTTACAGGGTTAGCGGGAGCTATGAGCAGTTCTTC
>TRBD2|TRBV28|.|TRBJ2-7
CASSLRGGGNEQYF
TGTGCCAGCAGTTTACGGGGGGGAGGGAACGAGCAGTACTTC
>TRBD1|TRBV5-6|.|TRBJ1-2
CASSWRGDRYNGYTF
TGTGCCAGCAGCTGGAGGGGGGACAGATATAACGGCTACACCTTC
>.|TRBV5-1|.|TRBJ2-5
CASSLVGGWDQETQYF
TGCGCCAGCAGCTTGGTTGGGGGCTGGGACCAAGAGACCCAGTACTTC
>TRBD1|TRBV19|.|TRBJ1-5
CASSTRTGYDNQPQHF
TGTGCCAGTAGTACCCGGACAGGGTATGACAATCAGCCCCAGCATTTT
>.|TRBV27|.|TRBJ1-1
CASSETVMTGAFF
TGTGCCAGCTCAGAGACCGTGATGACAGGAGCTTTCTTT
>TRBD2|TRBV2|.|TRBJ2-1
CASSDIRALAGNEQFF
TGTGCCAGCAGTGATATCAGGGCCCTAGCGGGGAATGAGCAGTTCTTC
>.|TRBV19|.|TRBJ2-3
CASSPSLREGPPDTQYF
TGTGCCAGTAGTCCCTCCCTTCGTGAGGGCCCCCCAGATACGCAGTATTTT
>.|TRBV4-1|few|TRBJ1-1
CASSPANPRVTVNTEAFF
TGCGCCAGCAGCCCGGCCAACCCCAGGGTTACGGTGAACACTGAAGCTTTCTTT
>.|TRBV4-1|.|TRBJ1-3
CASSQDDNPGNTIYF
TGCGCCAGCAGCCAAGATGACAATCCTGGAAACACCATATATTTT
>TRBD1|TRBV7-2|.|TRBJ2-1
CASSFNSGTAYNEQFF
TGTGCCAGCAGCTTTAATTCGGGGACAGCGTACAATGAGCAGTTCTTC
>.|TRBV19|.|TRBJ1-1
CASSIIRGIAFF
TGTGCCAGTAGTATTATCAGGGGTATAGCTTTCTTT
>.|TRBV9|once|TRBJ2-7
CASSVDQGGYEQYF
TGTGCCAGCAGCGTAGATCAGGGTGGCTACGAGCAGTACTTC
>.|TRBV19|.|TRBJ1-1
CASSMRPNTEAFF
TGTGCCAGTAGTATGCGCCCGAACACTGAAGCTTTCTTT
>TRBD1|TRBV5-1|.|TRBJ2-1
CASSPTGGAGNEQFF
TGCGCCAGCAGCCCGACAGGGGGCGCGGGCAATGAGCAGTTCTTC
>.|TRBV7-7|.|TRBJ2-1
CASSPSGQGPYNEQFF
TGTGCTAGCAGCCCTAGTGGGCAGGGGCCATACAATGAGCAGTTCTTC
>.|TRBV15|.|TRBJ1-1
CATSRHDLPGRTEAFF
TGTGCCACCAGCAGACATGACCTGCCCGGGAGGACTGAAGCTTTCTTT
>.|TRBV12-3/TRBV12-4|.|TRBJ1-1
CATLGGTEAFF
TGTGCCACTTTGGGGGGCACTGAAGCTTTCTTT
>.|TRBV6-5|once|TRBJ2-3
CASRPVGSGKDTQYF
TGTGCCAGCAGACCCGTCGGCTCGGGGAAAGATACGCAGTATTTT
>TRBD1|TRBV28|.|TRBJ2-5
CASSKRQGRETQYF
TGTGCCAGCAGCAAACGACAGGGTCGGGAGACCCAGTACTTC
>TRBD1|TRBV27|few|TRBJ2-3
CASSLLGQLSDTQYF
TGTGCCAGCAGTTTGCTGGGACAGCTCTCAGATACGCAGTATTTT
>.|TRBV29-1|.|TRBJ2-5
CSVENLETETQYF
TGCAGCGTTGAAAACCTAGAGACAGAGACCCAGTACTTC
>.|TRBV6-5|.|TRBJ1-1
CASRTTGTEAFF
TGTGCCAGCAGGACGACAGGAACCGAGGCTTTCTTT
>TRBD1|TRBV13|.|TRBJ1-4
CASSLGQGVWNEKLFF
TGTGCCAGCAGCTTAGGGCAGGGGGTATGGAATGAAAAACTGTTTTTT
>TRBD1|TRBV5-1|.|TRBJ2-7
CASSLQGFGDEQYF
TGCGCCAGCAGCTTACAGGGGTTTGGGGACGAGCAGTACTTC
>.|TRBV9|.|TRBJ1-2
CASSGTGQMDQGDYGYTF
TGTGCCAGCAGCGGAACCGGGCAAATGGACCAAGGGGACTATGGCTACACCTTC
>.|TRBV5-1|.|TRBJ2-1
CASSLLDLGEQFF
TGCGCCAGCAGCTTACTCGACTTGGGTGAGCAGTTCTTC
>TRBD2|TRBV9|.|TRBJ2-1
CASSSGSSYNEQFF
TGTGCCAGCTCTAGCGGGAGCTCCTACAATGAGCAGTTCTTC
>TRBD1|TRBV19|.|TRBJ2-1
CASSGTGYNEQFF
TGTGCCAGTAGTGGGACAGGCTACAATGAGCAGTTCTTC
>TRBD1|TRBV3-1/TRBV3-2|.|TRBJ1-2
CASSQGTGVGYGYTF
TGTGCCAGCAGCCAAGGAACAGGGGTAGGCTATGGCTACACCTTC